The 24 T cell receptor beta chains listed next were all sequenced from one sample in a study of blood T cells in healthy people across ages (dated by TCRdb to 2015 to 2017). The library was built by means of 5' RACE. The listed sequencing device is Illumina HiSeq 2500. A second PCR of roughly 6 to 12 cycles was run with a J-beta primer mix and a sample-barcoded 5' primer. The public reads were reprocessed in TCRdb via fastp at Q25 and MiXCR, keeping in-frame beta chains. Merged by CDR3 protein, the rows form single entries marked with the most common genes and DNA. Recorded for this sample are 800,000 or so distinct CDR3 sequences; roughly 25% of them occurred a single time. Roughly 3.8% of the sample is held by the ten biggest clonotypes. This same sample was also part of a study on T cells of mothers and their children.

The specimen sequenced was blood. The receptors shown here come from a boy younger than 18 in good health.

A remark on this clonotype: A read error may account for a junction end that differs from germline. V gene TRBV20-1 combines with J gene TRBJ1-1; D remains unclear. Germline V gene sequence: CDR1 DFQATT, CDR2 SNEGSKA (reference sequence). The CDR3 loop spans 14 amino acids. The CDR3 DNA reads TGCAGTGCTAGAGAGGGCGAAATGAACACTGAACCTTTCTTT. This codes for CSAREGEMNTEPFF.

This clonotype has only a few counts. V usage is TRBV20-1 and J usage is TRBJ2-1, with 7 bases fitting TRBD2. The CDR3 totals 15 residues. Germline-derived CDR1 and CDR2 are DFQATT and SNEGSKA (reference sequence). V lost 1 base to trimming and J lost 6 bases; unmatched junction nucleotides: 9. The CDR3 DNA sequence: TGCAGTGCTAGAGCTACTGGGGGGGTTGGCAATGAGCAGTTCTTC. This sequence encodes CSARATGGVGNEQFF.

This chain connects TRBV12-3 or TRBV12-4 to TRBJ1-1; tentative D call: TRBD1 (6 bases). The CDR3 sequence is 14 residues long. V was clipped by 4 bases and J by 6 bases, with 15 bases between them. Here the CDR3 DNA reads TGTGCCAGCAGTTCACGACAGGTATCGGCTGAAGCTTTCTTT. Its protein is CASSSRQVSAEAFF.

The chain carries TRBV7-8 and TRBJ1-5; D is uncertain. The CDR3 totals 14 residues. The V gene lost 3 bases and the J gene lost 5 bases, with 11 bases spanning the gap. Per germline, CDR1 SGHVS and CDR2 FQNEAQ. CDR3 nucleotides: TGTGCCAGCAGCTTTGGTAGCCTCGATCAGCCCCAGCATTTT. Protein: CASSFGSLDQPQHF.

This clonotype was found a few times. This chain joins TRBV6-2 or TRBV6-3 and TRBJ2-3; no firm D call. Germline values: CDR1 MNHEY, CDR2 SVGEGT. V lost 2 bases, J lost 2 bases, and 8 bases lay in between. The CDR3 loop spans 14 amino acids. The CDR3, as DNA: TGTGCCAGCAGTTACGAGATTCTCACAGATACGCAGTATTTT. This gives the protein CASSYEILTDTQYF.

CDR3 DNA sequence: TGTGCCAGCAGTTCACACCAGACAGGGAAGGAGGATGCTTTCTTT. This sequence encodes CASSSHQTGKEDAFF. The rearrangement uses TRBV6-5 and TRBJ1-1; 7 bases match TRBD1. The CDR3 runs to 15 residues. Germline lookup yields CDR1 MNHEY and CDR2 SVGAGI. V shed 4 bases and J 11 bases; nucleotides not matched to a gene: 16.

The gene calls are TRBV4-1 and TRBJ2-5; tentatively, D is TRBD1 (6 bases). Gene TRBJ2-7 matches the end of the DNA better, so the J call may be wrong. The CDR3 runs to 15 residues. CDR1 is MGHRA, CDR2 YSYEKL, per germline. Here the CDR3 reads CASSPDTGINYEQYF. CDR3 DNA: TGCGCCAGCAGCCCAGATACAGGGATCAACTACGAGCAGTACTTC.

This clonotype was counted only a few times. This rearrangement joins TRBV29-1 to TRBJ2-5, with TRBD1 matching over 9 bases. There are 15 residues in the CDR3. Germline assignment: CDR1 SQVTM and CDR2 ANQGSEA. V was pared by 6 bases and J by 5 bases, with 13 bases of the junction left unmatched. CDR3 sequence (DNA): TGCAGCGTGGACGGGGACAGGGCGTTTGGGGAGACCCAGTACTTC. Translated: CSVDGDRAFGETQYF.

J is TRBJ1-2 and V is TRBV11-2; 8 nucleotides line up with TRBD1. With 6 bases clipped from V and 8 bases from J, the junction kept 11 bases outside the gene matches. The CDR3 is made up of 14 amino acids. CDR1 is SGHAT and CDR2 is FQNNGV in the germline V gene. The DNA of the CDR3 is TGTGCCAGCAGTTTCTCGGACAGGGAAGGCGGCTACACCTTC. Translating it yields CASSFSDREGGYTF.

V is TRBV29-1 and J is TRBJ2-7; 11 positions match TRBD2. The V segment lost 6 bases and the J segment 2 bases; nucleotides outside the gene matches: 6. The CDR3 is 14 residues long. CDR1 is SQVTM and CDR2 is ANQGSEA in the germline V gene. CDR3 amino acids: CSVGGTSGTYEQYF. In DNA form, the CDR3 reads TGCAGCGTCGGAGGGACTAGCGGCACCTACGAGCAGTACTTC.

The gene calls are TRBV12-3 or TRBV12-4 and TRBJ1-4; a possible D gene is TRBD1 (5 bases). Trimming cost V 5 bases and J 8 bases, with 12 bases left between them. CDR3 length: 13 amino acids. This chain's CDR3 is CASSDGEGEKLFF. The CDR3 DNA sequence: TGTGCCAGCAGTGATGGGGAGGGGGAAAAACTGTTTTTT.

There are a few counts of this clonotype. J is TRBJ2-1 and V is TRBV18; unclear D gene. The CDR3 has 12 residues. Germline values: CDR1 KGHSH, CDR2 LQKENI. Trimming stripped 6 bases from V and 9 bases from J, with 12 bases between. In DNA, the CDR3 is TGTGCCAGCTCGCAAGAAGACATTGAGCAGTTCTTC. This sequence encodes CASSQEDIEQFF.

This clonotype was observed a few times. A junction boundary mismatches the germline segment, possibly from a read error. The V and J genes are TRBV5-1 and TRBJ2-1; no definite D call. The CDR3 runs 14 residues. Germline V lookup: CDR1 SGHRS, CDR2 YFSETQ. For the CDR3, the DNA is TGTGCCAGCAGCTGGGGAAACTCCTACAATGAGCAGTTCTTC. This gives the protein CASSWGNSYNEQFF.

This chain joins TRBV6-1 and TRBJ2-5; 10 bases align to TRBD2. This CDR3 has 17 amino acids. Germline values: CDR1 MNHNS, CDR2 SASEGT. V lost 8 bases to trimming and J lost 2 bases; unmatched junction nucleotides: 14. Written as DNA, the CDR3 is TGTGCCAGCTTTGTACTAGCGGGGAGCAACGCACAAGAGACCCAGTACTTC. Translating it yields CASFVLAGSNAQETQYF.

This rearrangement joins TRBV5-1 to TRBJ2-1; 13 bases agree with TRBD2. The CDR3 runs to 18 residues. The germline CDR1 and CDR2 sequences are SGHRS and YFSETQ. With V trimmed by 2 bases and J by 1 base, 6 bases remained unmatched. The CDR3 nucleotides are TGCGCCAGCAGCTTAGGACTAGCGGGGGCCAGGTCCTACAATGAGCAGTTCTTC. Amino acid sequence: CASSLGLAGARSYNEQFF.

V usage is TRBV11-2 and J usage is TRBJ2-7; TRBD2 might be the D (6 bases). Germline values: CDR1 SGHAT, CDR2 FQNNGV. The CDR3 extends over 13 amino acids. V dropped 3 bases and J dropped 6 bases, with 12 bases sitting between them. CDR3: CASSFPGGSEQYF. CDR3 coding DNA: TGTGCCAGCAGCTTCCCTGGGGGGTCCGAGCAGTACTTC.

CDR3 nucleotide sequence: TGCAGCGTTGCTCGGGGGAGTGCCTACAATGAGCAGTTCTTC. It is translated as CSVARGSAYNEQFF. This chain links TRBV29-1 with TRBJ2-1; a weak D match, TRBD2 (6 bases). V was pared by 4 bases and J by 2 bases, with 12 bases between. The CDR3 has 14 residues. Germline loops: CDR1 SQVTM, CDR2 ANQGSEA.

This clonotype was seen only a few times. This chain connects TRBV6-2 or TRBV6-3 to TRBJ2-7, with D perhaps being TRBD1 or TRBD2 (5 bases each). V lost 4 bases and J lost 2, with 21 bases in between. The CDR3 length is 17 residues. Germline CDR1 is MNHEY and CDR2 is SVGEGT. The chain's CDR3 is CASSSASGTGPTYEQYF. For the CDR3, the DNA is TGTGCCAGCAGTTCTGCGTCGGGGACGGGCCCTACCTACGAGCAGTACTTC.

V is TRBV20-1 and J is TRBJ1-1; D gene unclear. The CDR3 runs to 12 residues. V was trimmed by 6 bases and J by 1 base, leaving 9 bases between them. CDR1 is DFQATT and CDR2 is SNEGSKA in the germline V gene (reference sequence). The CDR3 DNA reads as TGCAGTGCGACACCATGGAACACTGAAGCTTTCTTT. Its translation: CSATPWNTEAFF.

The gene calls are TRBV15 and TRBJ2-5; tentative D call: TRBD2 (6 bases). The V end was cut by 5 bases, the J end by 5 bases, with 33 bases between. Per the germline V gene, CDR1 is LNHNV and CDR2 is YYDKDF (reference sequence). The CDR3 runs 20 residues. The CDR3 reads CATSSTPWGLGRQWGETQYF. The CDR3 coding sequence is TGTGCCACCAGCTCAACCCCCTGGGGACTGGGACGTCAGTGGGGGGAGACCCAGTACTTC.

CDR3 nucleotide sequence: TGCAGCGTTGAAGGGCGATACGATGAGACCCAGTACTTC. It encodes CSVEGRYDETQYF. The chain uses TRBV29-1 and TRBJ2-5; D gene ambiguous. CDR3 size: 13 residues. CDR1 SQVTM and CDR2 ANQGSEA come from the germline V gene. Trimming stripped 1 base from V and 5 bases from J, with 11 bases between.

This clonotype was observed a few times. V and J are TRBV2 and TRBJ2-1; 8 nucleotides agree with TRBD2. The ends lost 7 bases at V and 7 bases at J; junction bases unmatched: 6. CDR3 size: 13 residues. Germline V lookup: CDR1 SNHLY, CDR2 FYNNEI. CDR3: CASMGSGINEQFF. In nucleotides, the CDR3 is TGTGCCAGCATGGGTAGCGGGATTAATGAGCAGTTCTTC.

This clonotype was observed at least ten times. This chain links TRBV4-3 with TRBJ1-1; the D is unclear. With 0 bases removed from V and 6 bases from J, the gap between germline ends came to 11 bases. The CDR3 is made up of 14 amino acids. CDR1 and CDR2 (germline): LGHNA, YSLEER. CDR3 protein: CASSQELGYAEAFF. CDR3 DNA sequence: TGCGCCAGCAGCCAAGAACTCGGGTATGCTGAAGCTTTCTTT.

This clonotype was seen only a few times. The chain couples TRBV20-1 to TRBJ2-4, with D perhaps TRBD2 (5 bases). Trimming left V 1 base short and J 0 bases short, with 19 bases between. Per the germline V gene, CDR1 is DFQATT and CDR2 is SNEGSKA (reference sequence). CDR3 length: 18 residues. CDR3 in DNA: TGCAGTGCTAGAGCGTCGGAGGTCCATAATCTAGCCAAAAACATTCAGTACTTC. Translation gives CSARASEVHNLAKNIQYF.